Listed below are T cell receptor beta chains from one sample, sequenced in a study of T cell responses to AZD1222 COVID-19 vaccine. Sequenced by immunoSEQ multiplex PCR; TCRdb stores in-frame clones only, minus some. The sample holds more than 150,000 clones; around nine tenths are singletons and the top ten take 6.9%. The sample consisted of peripheral blood, taken after recovery from COVID-19. The receptor source for this set is an adult who had recovered from COVID-19. The conserved cysteine and the conserved F or W are not part of the CDR3 here. A D gene is named only where the DNA matches it firmly.

CDR3: ASRRQVSGANVLT; D: -; V: TRBV27
CDR3: ASSPIAGLSYEQY; D: TRBD2; V: TRBV3-1/TRBV3-2
CDR3: ASRTSGYNEQF; D: TRBD2; V: TRBV5-1
CDR3: AISASGTPQRYEQY; D: -; V: TRBV10-3
CDR3: ASSTGTEQY; D: -; V: TRBV7-2
CDR3: ASSTGATETQY; D: TRBD1; V: TRBV12-3/TRBV12-4
CDR3: ASSSIGGNTEAF; D: -; V: TRBV6-2/TRBV6-3
CDR3: ASSFGLGDRGNTIY; D: -; V: TRBV5-6
CDR3: ASSRSGRGETQY; D: TRBD2; V: TRBV5-1
CDR3: ASSFGPDYEQF; D: -; V: TRBV11-2
CDR3: ASSLTRATEAF; D: -; V: TRBV27
CDR3: AGARTSGHSYEQY; D: TRBD2; V: TRBV3-1/TRBV3-2
CDR3: ASSVRGARGDEQY; D: -; V: TRBV5-4
CDR3: SASMDTNTEAF; D: -; V: TRBV20-1
CDR3: ASRTGPYTGELF; D: -; V: TRBV7-9
CDR3: ASSWGARTEAF; D: -; V: TRBV7-2
CDR3: ASSFRDIRTDTQY; D: -; V: TRBV6-5
CDR3: ASSETGTRRGSGNTIY; D: -; V: TRBV25-1
CDR3: ATSRIQRGGQETQY; D: TRBD2; V: TRBV15
CDR3: ASSVEPLDSGYT; D: -; V: TRBV9
CDR3: ASSPWTSAPVGQF; D: TRBD2; V: TRBV28
CDR3: ASSYHDRENSPLH; D: TRBD1; V: TRBV6-5
CDR3: ASSPIGGGETEAF; D: -; V: TRBV18
CDR3: ATKVGYTEAF; D: -; V: TRBV28
CDR3: ASSGASGTTDTQY; D: TRBD2; V: TRBV2